Presented here are 8 T cell receptor beta chains from one specimen sequenced in a study of blood T cell repertoires in COVID-19. Libraries were prepared by immunoSEQ multiplex PCR; TCRdb keeps only in-frame clonotypes and omits some of them. Among around 170,000 clones listed, roughly 86% were seen once. The sample was PBMCs or T cells enriched from blood (not recorded which). These receptors came from a woman aged 25 to 39 who had recovered from COVID-19.

The gene calls are TRBV9 and TRBJ1-6, with D possibly being TRBD1 (5 bases). The V end was cut by 4 bases, the J end by 8 bases, with 19 bases between. This CDR3 has 16 residues. Germline-derived CDR1 and CDR2 are SGDLS and YYNGEE. CDR3 region: CASSPMLGDTYSPLHF. CDR3 nucleotides: TGTGCCAGCAGCCCCATGTTAGGGGATACGTATTCACCCCTCCACTTT.

This chain links TRBV20-1 with TRBJ2-1; 8 nucleotides agree with TRBD2. Trimming removed 3 bases from V and 0 bases from J; junction bases left unmatched: 4. The germline V gene has CDR1 DFQATT and CDR2 SNEGSKA (reference sequence). This CDR3 region has 15 residues. The CDR3: CSASLAGGSYNEQFF. The CDR3 nucleotides read TGCAGTGCTAGTCTAGCGGGCGGCTCCTACAATGAGCAGTTCTTC.

The chain uses TRBV29-1 and TRBJ2-5, with 9 nucleotides matching TRBD1. Per the germline V gene, CDR1 is SQVTM and CDR2 is ANQGSEA. J gave up 2 bases and V 6 bases, and 7 bases lay outside the gene matches. This CDR3 contains 14 residues. The CDR3 coding sequence is TGCAGCGTAAGAAAACAGGGGGCTCAAGAGACCCAGTACTTC. Translating it yields CSVRKQGAQETQYF.

The V call is TRBV28, the J call TRBJ2-2; 7 nucleotides match TRBD1. This CDR3 region has 14 residues. With V trimmed by 11 bases and J by 0 bases, 6 bases remained unmatched. Germline CDR1 and CDR2: MDHEN and SYDVKM. The CDR3 protein is CAAVQGANTGELFF. The CDR3 DNA reads as TGTGCCGCGGTTCAGGGGGCGAACACCGGGGAGCTGTTTTTT.

The chain uses TRBV27 and TRBJ1-5, with D possibly being TRBD1 (6 bases). Trimming left V 6 bases short and J 1 base short, with 10 bases between. The germline V gene has CDR1 MNHEY and CDR2 SMNVEV (reference sequence). This CDR3 has 14 amino acids. The DNA of the CDR3 is TGTGCCAGCAGACGAGGGGGAAGCAATCAGCCCCAGCATTTT. This translates into CASRRGGSNQPQHF.

The CDR3 loop is CASSLIGSWVETQYF. CDR3 bases: TGTGCCAGCAGCTTAATAGGGAGTTGGGTTGAGACCCAGTACTTC. This chain links TRBV7-2 with TRBJ2-5; weak D call: TRBD2 (5 bases). Trimming took 2 bases from V and 5 from J, leaving 15 bases between them. The CDR3 has 15 residues. Germline CDR1 is SGHTA and CDR2 is FQGNSA.

V and J are TRBV5-1 and TRBJ2-5, with 7 bases aligning to TRBD1. Trimming took 4 bases from V and 5 from J; bases not matched to a gene: 8. Looked up from germline, CDR1 is SGHRS and CDR2 is YFSETQ. The CDR3 sequence is 14 residues long. As DNA, the CDR3 is TGCGCCAGCAGCGGTGGGACAGCCCGGGAGACCCAGTACTTC. This gives the protein CASSGGTARETQYF.

The V and J genes are TRBV19 and TRBJ2-1; weak D call: TRBD2 (6 bases). V was cut by 5 bases and J by 3 bases, with 17 bases left in between. Germline assignment: CDR1 LNHDA and CDR2 SQIVND (reference sequence). The CDR3 is 16 amino acids. CDR3 coding DNA: TGTGCCAGTAGTTCATCGAGCGGGTTCCTCTACAATGAGCAGTTCTTC. Protein product: CASSSSSGFLYNEQFF.